This TCR beta chain was documented in a study of CD8+ T cells in alopecia areata. The overall study: Treated patients received oral tofacitinib, 5 to 10 mg twice daily. Findings and limits, study-wide: Tofacitinib significantly lowered scalp clonality and expanded CD8+ clones among the top 100. Alopecia totalis/universalis scalp especially showed more expanded CD8+ clones than normal scalp.

V was clipped by 7 bases and J by 0 bases, with 18 bases between them. This CDR3 spans 15 amino acids. CDR1 and CDR2 from the germline V gene are SQVTM and ANQGSEA. This sample's treatment: oral pan-JAK inhibitor, 5-10 mg twice daily. Patients with alopecia areata provided lesional scalp punch biopsies as well as peripheral blood. On this clone: Its antigen is unknown.

In each case, RNA was isolated and then reverse transcribed into cDNA as the sequencing template. Assay used: immunoSEQ multiplex PCR; TCRdb lists only in-frame clones, some missing. The sample comprises about 42,000 clones, around three fifths of which are singletons, and 21% rests with the top ten. The sequencing used CD8+ T cells sorted from blood, collected at week 4, from a patient treated with tofacitinib. The receptor's source is a human donor with alopecia areata. V and J are TRBV29-1 and TRBJ1-1, with D possibly being TRBD1 (6 bases). CDR3 in DNA: TGCAGCGCCGGGGAGGGGGGCGAACTGAACACTGAAGCTTTCTTT. Protein: CSAGEGGELNTEAFF. The whole variable domain, filled in from reference TRBV29-1 and TRBJ1-1, reads SAVISQKPSRDICQRGTSLTIQCQVDSQVTMMFWYRQQPGQSLTLIATANQGSEATYESGFVIDKFPISRPNLTFSTLTVSNMSPEDSSIYLCSAGEGGELNTEAFFGQGTRLTVV.